Following are 7 T cell receptor beta chains from one sample sequenced in a study of blood T cell repertoires in COVID-19. The table came from immunoSEQ multiplex PCR; TCRdb's copy has only in-frame clones and leaves some out. The sample shows about 120,000 clones, around 88% of them seen only once. Sequenced: peripheral blood. Source of these receptors: a woman between 50 and 59 years old with active or convalescent COVID-19.

The chain links TRBV5-1 to TRBJ2-5, with D perhaps matching TRBD2 (6 bases). The V gene's germline CDR1 is SGHRS and CDR2 YFSETQ. Trimming left V 4 bases short and J 1 base short, with 8 bases between. The CDR3 runs to 13 residues. The DNA of the CDR3 is TGCGCCAGCAGCAACGGGGGCCAAGAGACCCAGTACTTC. This translates into CASSNGGQETQYF.

This clone was detected only a few times. The chain joins TRBV11-2 to TRBJ1-1; 7 positions match TRBD1. J was trimmed by 7 bases and V by 1 base; bases with no gene match: 3. Germline V gives CDR1 SGHAT, CDR2 FQNNGV. CDR3 length: 13 residues. Written as DNA, the CDR3 is TGTGCCAGCAGCTTAGGGGGACAGCTTGAAGCTTTCTTT. Its protein is CASSLGGQLEAFF. Full variable domain (outside the CDR3, taken from reference TRBV11-2 and TRBJ1-1): EAGVAQSPRYKIIEKRQSVAFWCNPISGHATLYWYQQILGQGPKLLIQFQNNGVVDDSQLPKDRFSAERLKGVDSTLKIQPAKLEDSAVYLCASSLGGQLEAFFGQGTRLTVV.

The rearrangement links TRBV5-4 to TRBJ2-7, with TRBD1 identical over 10 bases. The V gene's germline CDR1 is SGHNT and CDR2 YYREEE (reference sequence). J gave up 2 bases and V 1 base, and 3 bases lay outside the gene matches. This CDR3 contains 15 residues. CDR3 amino acids: CASSLPGQGAYEQYF. Written as DNA, the CDR3 is TGTGCCAGCAGCTTGCCTGGACAGGGGGCCTACGAGCAGTACTTC. Filled out from reference TRBV5-4 and TRBJ2-7, the complete variable domain reads ETGVTQSPTHLIKTRGQQVTLRCSSQSGHNTVSWYQQALGQGPQFIFQYYREEENGRGNFPPRFSGLQFPNYSSELNVNALELDDSALYLCASSLPGQGAYEQYFGPGTRLTVT.

This chain joins TRBV5-1 and TRBJ2-1; D is possibly TRBD1 (6 bases). The CDR3 contains 12 residues. V gave up 4 bases and J gave up 7 bases, with 9 bases separating them. Germline V gene data show CDR1 as SGHRS and CDR2 as YFSETQ. The CDR3 DNA is TGCGCCAGCAGCCTCGGACAGAATGAGCAGTTCTTC. It encodes CASSLGQNEQFF.

J is TRBJ2-1 and V is TRBV14; 7 positions match TRBD2. After removal of 1 base from V and 9 bases from J, the junction contained 12 bases not matched to a gene. CDR3 size: 16 residues. Germline CDR1 reads SGHDN; CDR2 reads FVKESK. The CDR3 spells CASSQAFGDYASEQFF. DNA of the CDR3: TGTGCCAGCAGCCAAGCGTTCGGGGACTATGCCAGTGAGCAGTTCTTC. The entire variable domain, with the rest obtained from reference TRBV14 and TRBJ2-1, is as follows: EAGVTQFPSHSVIEKGQTVTLRCDPISGHDNLYWYRRVMGKEIKFLLHFVKESKQDESGMPNNRFLAERTGGTYSTLKVQPAELEDSGVYFCASSQAFGDYASEQFFGPGTRLTVL.

The V call is TRBV7-9, the J call TRBJ1-2; TRBD1 aligns across 9 bases. Germline CDR1 is SEHNR and CDR2 is FQNEAQ (reference sequence). The trim removed 6 bases at V and 1 base at J, leaving 6 bases unmatched. The length of the CDR3 is 15 residues. CDR3 residues: CASRTPGQGNYGYTF. Written as DNA, the CDR3 is TGTGCCAGCAGAACCCCGGGACAGGGTAACTATGGCTACACCTTC.

Only one count was recorded for this clone. The chain has TRBV30 and TRBJ2-3; no firm D call. CDR3 length equals 11 residues. Trimming took off 2 bases at V and 6 bases at J, with 6 bases between the two ends. The germline CDR1 and CDR2 sequences are GTSNPN and SVGIG (reference sequence). The CDR3 here is CAWSFGDTQYF. Written as DNA, the CDR3 is TGTGCCTGGAGTTTCGGGGATACGCAGTATTTT.